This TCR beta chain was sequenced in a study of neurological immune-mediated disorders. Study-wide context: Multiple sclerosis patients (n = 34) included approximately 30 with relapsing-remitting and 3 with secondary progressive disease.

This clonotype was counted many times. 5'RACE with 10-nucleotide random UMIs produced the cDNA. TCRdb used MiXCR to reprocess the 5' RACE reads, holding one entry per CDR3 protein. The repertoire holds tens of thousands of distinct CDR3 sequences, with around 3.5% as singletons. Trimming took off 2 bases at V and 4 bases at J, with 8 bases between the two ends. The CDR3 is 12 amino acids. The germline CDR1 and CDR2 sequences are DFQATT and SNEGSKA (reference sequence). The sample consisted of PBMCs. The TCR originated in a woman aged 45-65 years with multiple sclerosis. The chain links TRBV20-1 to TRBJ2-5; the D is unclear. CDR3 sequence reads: CSARRVGETQYF. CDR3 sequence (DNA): TGCAGTGCTAGAAGGGTAGGAGAGACCCAGTACTTC.